This T cell receptor beta chain was sequenced during a study of blood T cell repertoires in COVID-19 (dated by TCRdb to the early 2020s). Regarding the complete study: The collaborator samples originated in the United States, Italy and Spain and spanned the acute and convalescent phases of COVID-19. The material from the prospective study consisted of cDNA or gDNA derived from T cells, B-cell-depleted T cells, or PBMCs. Deeply sampled blood TCRbeta repertoires from subjects exposed to, actively infected with, or recovered from COVID-19 were included in the dataset. HLA class I and class II types, where available, came from metadata supplied by the sample provider rather than from assay-based typing. A de-identified subject ID, COVID-19 status, age in years and sex were almost always included in the sample metadata. A freely available public database, intended as a resource for researchers studying the immune response to SARS-CoV-2, is where the repertoires were released. The samples were drawn from the first 160 participants of the ongoing ImmuneRACE study and from roughly 1,300 subjects provided by 6 global collaborators.

The immunoSEQ Assay, a bias-controlled multiplex PCR, was used to amplify TCRbeta CDR3 regions from genomic DNA. Per the authors' processing: The number of nucleated cells in each sample was estimated from the amplification of reference gene primers within the assay. To quantify the absolute abundance of each unique TCRbeta CDR3 rearrangement, sequence reads were collapsed and filtered. For each sample, productive Simpson clonality was calculated as the square root of Simpson's diversity index over productive rearrangements. Entries here come from immuneACCESS through TCRdb and include only in-frame sequences with V and J called. Some clones fail to appear in such tables; in the studies checked, an unresolved V gene covers under half of the shortfall, and the cause of the remainder is unknown. V and J calls plus clone size are reproduced from that table; the DNA served to infer D and trimming. Counted in this sample were some 200,000 clones; 90% to 95% of them appeared once. The ten largest clones take up 1.2% of the sample.

In regard to this clone: It has no known antigen specificity. One base away there is no much larger clone; base qualities are not given.

Collaborating institutions collected whole blood in K2EDTA tubes following their own protocols. For TCRbeta analysis, collaborator samples were shipped as frozen whole blood, as isolated PBMCs, or as DNA extracted from either sample type. Counted from cysteine to phenylalanine, this CDR3 has 17 amino acids. The kept DNA is CDR3 alone, 51 bases in frame from the first base. Overall study outcomes, separate from this receptor: How much clinical and demographic metadata was included differed by source and by participant, and the metadata was provided uncurated.

This chain is built from TRBV21-1 and TRBJ2-7; TRBD1 was called by the table and not checked on the DNA. TRBV21-1 is classified as a pseudogene. Source material: peripheral blood. The receptor comes from a man aged 25-45 years with acute or convalescent COVID-19. DNA sequence: TGTGCCAGCAGCAACTCCAATCCCCAGGGATTTCCCTACGAGCAGTACTTC. This sequence encodes CASSNSNPQGFPYEQYF.